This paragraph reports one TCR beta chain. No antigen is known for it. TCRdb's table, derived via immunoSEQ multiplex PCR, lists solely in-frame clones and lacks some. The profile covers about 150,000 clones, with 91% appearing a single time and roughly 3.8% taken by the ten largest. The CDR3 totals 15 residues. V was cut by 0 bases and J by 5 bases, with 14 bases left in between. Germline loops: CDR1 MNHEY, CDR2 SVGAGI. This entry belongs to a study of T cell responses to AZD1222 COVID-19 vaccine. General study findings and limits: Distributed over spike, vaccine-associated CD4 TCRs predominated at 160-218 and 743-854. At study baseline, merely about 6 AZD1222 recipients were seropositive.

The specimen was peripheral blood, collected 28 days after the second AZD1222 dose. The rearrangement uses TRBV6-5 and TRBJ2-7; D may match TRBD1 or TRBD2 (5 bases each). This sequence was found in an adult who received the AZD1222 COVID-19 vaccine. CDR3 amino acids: CASSYSGREYHEQYF. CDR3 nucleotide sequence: TGTGCCAGCAGTTACTCCGGCAGGGAGTACCACGAGCAGTACTTC.